Presented here are 10 T cell receptor beta chains from one specimen sequenced in a study of blood T cells in healthy people across ages. Combining a sample-barcoded 5' primer with a J-beta primer mix, a second PCR ran for roughly 6 to 11 cycles. MiXCR, run by TCRdb on the 5' RACE reads, gives a single entry per CDR3 protein. This sample has some 900,000 distinct CDR3 sequences, with less than 35% found just once. Sequenced material: blood. The receptor source for this set is a woman over 75 in good health.

This clonotype was seen ten or more times. The chain recombines TRBV20-1 with TRBJ2-5; 8 nucleotides align to TRBD2. The CDR3 has 15 residues. V gave up 6 bases and J gave up 3 bases; unmatched junction bases: 12. In germline, CDR1 is DFQATT, CDR2 SNEGSKA (reference sequence). The DNA of the CDR3 is TGCAGTGCCCTCCCCGGTGCGGGGGGCAAAGAGACCCAGTACTTC. This translates into CSALPGAGGKETQYF.

This clonotype has ten or more counts. This chain uses TRBV3-1 with TRBJ1-2; 10 nucleotides match TRBD1. Germline-derived CDR1 and CDR2 are LGHDT and YNNKEL (reference sequence). Germline trimming cut 2 bases from V and 3 bases from J; bases unmatched to any gene: 6. This CDR3 is 16 amino acids long. CDR3 coding DNA: TGTGCCAGCAGCCAACCTTCCGGGACAGGGGACTATGGCTACACCTTC. This gives the protein CASSQPSGTGDYGYTF.

This clonotype was detected ten times or more. The rearrangement uses TRBV2 and TRBJ2-5, with TRBD1 identical over 10 bases. The V segment lost 8 bases and the J segment 1 base; nucleotides outside the gene matches: 1. The CDR3 covers 13 residues. CDR1 and CDR2 from the germline V gene are SNHLY and FYNNEI. CDR3 sequence reads: CASDRGPQETQYF. Written as DNA, the CDR3 is TGTGCCAGCGACAGGGGGCCCCAAGAGACCCAGTACTTC.

This clonotype appeared a few times. V gene TRBV6-5 combines with J gene TRBJ1-1; D gene unclear. This CDR3 is built from 14 residues. Trimming left V 6 bases short and J 3 bases short, with 14 bases between. Germline assignment: CDR1 MNHEY and CDR2 SVGAGI. The CDR3 DNA reads TGTGCCAGCAGCTCTCTCGGTGGGGACACTGAAGCTTTCTTT. Translated, it gives CASSSLGGDTEAFF.

Concerning this clonotype itself: This may stem from a read error, because a much larger clone lies one nucleotide away. The J gene is TRBJ1-2, the V gene TRBV7-9; possible D gene TRBD1, 5 bases. Germline lookup yields CDR1 SEHNR and CDR2 FQNEAQ (reference sequence). V shed 7 bases and J shed 6 bases, with 18 bases lying between them. This CDR3 has 14 amino acids. This CDR3 is CASNLGGILDGYTF. The CDR3 DNA reads as TGTGCCAGCAACTTGGGGGGGATTTTGGATGGCTACACCTTC.

This clonotype was recorded many times. CDR3 loop: CASSDPPRAPNEQFF. The DNA of the CDR3 is TGTGCCAGCAGTGACCCCCCCCGGGCCCCTAATGAGCAGTTCTTC. This rearrangement joins TRBV2 to TRBJ2-1; D unresolved. The V end lost 3 bases, the J end lost 7 bases, and 16 bases lay between the germline ends. There are 15 residues in the CDR3. The germline CDR1 and CDR2 sequences are SNHLY and FYNNEI.

In regard to this clonotype: With a much larger clone just one base away, this may be a read error. The gene calls are TRBV11-2 and TRBJ2-5; D gene uncertain. CDR3 length: 16 amino acids. Germline lookup yields CDR1 SGHAT and CDR2 FQNNGV. The V end was cut by 1 base, the J end by 5 bases, with 17 bases between. CDR3 in amino acids: CASSLGLGRLIETQYF. CDR3 nucleotide sequence: TGTGCCAGCAGCTTAGGATTGGGCAGGTTAATTGAGACCCAGTACTTC.

This clonotype was counted ten times or more. V usage is TRBV12-3 or TRBV12-4 and J usage is TRBJ1-5; D gene ambiguous. This CDR3 is built from 11 residues. The V gene lost 8 bases and the J gene lost 9 bases, with 11 bases spanning the gap. This CDR3 reads CASSRGLPQHF. The CDR3 bases are TGTGCCAGCTCTAGAGGGTTGCCCCAGCATTTT.

V gene TRBV2 combines with J gene TRBJ2-1; 12 nucleotides align to TRBD2. After removal of 4 bases from V and 13 bases from J, the junction contained 14 bases not matched to a gene. The CDR3 sequence is 16 residues long. Germline CDR1 reads SNHLY; CDR2 reads FYNNEI. In DNA form, the CDR3 reads TGTGCCAGCAGTGGACTAGCGGGGGCCCTCGGGGAGACCCAGTTCTTC. Its translation: CASSGLAGALGETQFF.

V is TRBV5-1 and J is TRBJ2-1; 11 bases fit TRBD2. The V and J ends lost 0 bases and 4 bases, in that order; junction bases with no gene match: 12. CDR1 is SGHRS and CDR2 is YFSETQ in the germline V gene. This CDR3 has 19 amino acids. The DNA for the CDR3 is TGCGCCAGCAGCTTGGGTCGGGTAGGGACTAGCGGTCATTACAATGAGCAGTTCTTC. The encoded protein is CASSLGRVGTSGHYNEQFF.